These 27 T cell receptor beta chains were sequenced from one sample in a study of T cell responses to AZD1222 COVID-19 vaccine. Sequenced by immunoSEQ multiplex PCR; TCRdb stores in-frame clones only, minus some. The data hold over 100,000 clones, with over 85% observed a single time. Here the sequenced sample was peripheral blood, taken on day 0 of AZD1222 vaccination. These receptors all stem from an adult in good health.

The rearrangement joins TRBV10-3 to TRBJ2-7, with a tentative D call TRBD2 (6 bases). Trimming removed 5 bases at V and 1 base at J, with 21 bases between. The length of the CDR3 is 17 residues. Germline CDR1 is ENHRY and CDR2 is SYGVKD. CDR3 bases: TGTGCCATCAGTCCCCGAGATGGGCGGGAAGGGTCCTACGAGCAGTACTTC. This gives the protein CAISPRDGREGSYEQYF.

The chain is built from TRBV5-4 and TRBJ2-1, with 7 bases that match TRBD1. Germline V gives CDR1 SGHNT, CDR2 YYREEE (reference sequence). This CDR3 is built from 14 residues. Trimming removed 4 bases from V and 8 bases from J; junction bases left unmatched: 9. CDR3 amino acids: CASSGRQGSDEQFF. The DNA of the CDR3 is TGTGCCAGCAGCGGGAGACAGGGTAGCGATGAGCAGTTCTTC.

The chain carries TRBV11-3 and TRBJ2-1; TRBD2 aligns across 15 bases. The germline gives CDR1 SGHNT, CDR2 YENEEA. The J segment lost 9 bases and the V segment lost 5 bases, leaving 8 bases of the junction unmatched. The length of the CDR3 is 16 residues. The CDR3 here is CASSPRTSGRAGEQFF. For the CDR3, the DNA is TGTGCCAGCAGCCCGAGGACTAGCGGGAGGGCAGGTGAGCAGTTCTTC.

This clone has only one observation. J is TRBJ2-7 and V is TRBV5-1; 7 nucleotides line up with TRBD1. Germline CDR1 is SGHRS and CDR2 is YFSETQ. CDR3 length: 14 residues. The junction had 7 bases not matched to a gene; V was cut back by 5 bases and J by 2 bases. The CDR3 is CASRETGPPYEQYF. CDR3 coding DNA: TGCGCCAGCAGGGAGACAGGGCCCCCCTACGAGCAGTACTTC.

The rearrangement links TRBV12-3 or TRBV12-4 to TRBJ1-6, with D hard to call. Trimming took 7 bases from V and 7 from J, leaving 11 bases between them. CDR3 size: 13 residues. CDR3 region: CASTDGKNSPLHF. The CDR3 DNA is TGTGCCAGCACAGATGGGAAAAATTCACCCCTCCACTTT.

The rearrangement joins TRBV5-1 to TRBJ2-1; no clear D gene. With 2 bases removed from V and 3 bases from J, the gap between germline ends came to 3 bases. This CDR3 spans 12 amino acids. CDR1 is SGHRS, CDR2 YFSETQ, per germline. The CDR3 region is CASSFNYNEQFF. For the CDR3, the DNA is TGCGCCAGCAGCTTTAACTACAATGAGCAGTTCTTC.

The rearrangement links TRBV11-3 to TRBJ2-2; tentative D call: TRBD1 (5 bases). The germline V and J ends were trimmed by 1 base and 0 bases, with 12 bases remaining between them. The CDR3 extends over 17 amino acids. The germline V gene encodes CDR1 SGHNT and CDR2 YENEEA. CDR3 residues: CASSLGEQASNTGELFF. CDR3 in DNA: TGTGCCAGCAGCTTAGGAGAACAGGCCTCGAACACCGGGGAGCTGTTTTTT. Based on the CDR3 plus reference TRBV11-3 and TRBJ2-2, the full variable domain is EAGVVQSPRYKIIEKKQPVAFWCNPISGHNTLYWYLQNLGQGPELLIRYENEEAVDDSQLPKDRFSAERLKGVDSTLKIQPAELGDSAVYLCASSLGEQASNTGELFFGEGSRLTVL.

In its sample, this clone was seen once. The CDR3 DNA follows: TGTGCCACCAGTGGTTTCGACACCGGGGAGCTGTTTTTT. This sequence encodes CATSGFDTGELFF. The chain is built from TRBV24-1 and TRBJ2-2; D unresolved. V was trimmed by 5 bases and J by 3 bases, leaving 6 bases between them. Per germline, CDR1 KGHDR and CDR2 SFDVKD. The CDR3 has 13 amino acids.

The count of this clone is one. The CDR3 DNA reads as TGTGCCAGCAGTAAGGGACTAGCGGGAGTTGGCGAGCAGTTCTTC. Translated: CASSKGLAGVGEQFF. The chain joins TRBV27 to TRBJ2-1, with TRBD2 identical over 14 bases. Germline trimming cut 5 bases from V and 10 bases from J; bases unmatched to any gene: 7. Looked up from germline, CDR1 is MNHEY and CDR2 is SMNVEV (reference sequence). This CDR3 spans 15 amino acids.

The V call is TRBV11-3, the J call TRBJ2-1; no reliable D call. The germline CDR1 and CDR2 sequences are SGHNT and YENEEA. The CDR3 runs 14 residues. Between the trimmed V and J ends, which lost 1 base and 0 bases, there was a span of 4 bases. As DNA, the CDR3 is TGTGCCAGCAGCTTAGGGTACTCCTACAATGAGCAGTTCTTC. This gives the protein CASSLGYSYNEQFF.

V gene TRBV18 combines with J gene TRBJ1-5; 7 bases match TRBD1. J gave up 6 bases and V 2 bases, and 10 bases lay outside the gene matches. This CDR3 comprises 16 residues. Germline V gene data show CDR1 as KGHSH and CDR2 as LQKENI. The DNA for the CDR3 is TGTGCCAGCTCACCAGACGGGACAGTAAGTAGTCAGCCCCAGCATTTT. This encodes CASSPDGTVSSQPQHF.

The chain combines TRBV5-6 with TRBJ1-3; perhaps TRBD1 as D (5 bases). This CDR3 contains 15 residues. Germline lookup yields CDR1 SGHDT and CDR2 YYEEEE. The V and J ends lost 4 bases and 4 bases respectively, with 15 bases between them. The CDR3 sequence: CASSPGPGRGNTIYF. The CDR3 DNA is TGTGCCAGCAGCCCAGGGCCAGGGCGGGGAAACACCATATATTTT.

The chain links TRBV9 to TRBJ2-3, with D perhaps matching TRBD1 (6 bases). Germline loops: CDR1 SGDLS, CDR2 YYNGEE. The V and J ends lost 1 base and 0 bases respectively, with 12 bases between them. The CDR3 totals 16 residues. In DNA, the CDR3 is TGTGCCAGCAGCGTAACCGGACAGAGGAGCACAGATACGCAGTATTTT. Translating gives CASSVTGQRSTDTQYF.

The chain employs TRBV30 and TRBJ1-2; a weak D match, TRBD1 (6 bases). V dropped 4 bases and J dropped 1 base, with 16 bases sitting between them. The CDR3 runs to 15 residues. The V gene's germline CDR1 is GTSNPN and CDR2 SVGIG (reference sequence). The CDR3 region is CAWTLGGGYNYGYTF. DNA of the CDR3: TGTGCCTGGACCCTCGGAGGGGGGTATAACTATGGCTACACCTTC.

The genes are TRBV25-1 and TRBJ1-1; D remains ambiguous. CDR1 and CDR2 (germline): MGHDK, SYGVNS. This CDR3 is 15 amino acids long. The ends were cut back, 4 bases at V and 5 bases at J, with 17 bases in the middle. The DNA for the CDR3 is TGTGCCAGCAGTGGTCTTCGGGTGGGGTGGACTGAAGCTTTCTTT. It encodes CASSGLRVGWTEAFF. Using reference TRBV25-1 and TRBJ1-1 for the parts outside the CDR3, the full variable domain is EADIYQTPRYLVIGTGKKITLECSQTMGHDKMYWYQQDPGMELHLIHYSYGVNSTEKGDLSSESTVSRIRTEHFPLTLESARPSHTSQYLCASSGLRVGWTEAFFGQGTRLTVV.

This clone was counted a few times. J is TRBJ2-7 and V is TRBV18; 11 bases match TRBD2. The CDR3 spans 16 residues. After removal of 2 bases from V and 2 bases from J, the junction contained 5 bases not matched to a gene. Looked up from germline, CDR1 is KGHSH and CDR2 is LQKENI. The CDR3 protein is CASSPGGSGRAYEQYF. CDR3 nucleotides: TGTGCCAGCTCACCAGGGGGTAGCGGGAGGGCCTACGAGCAGTACTTC.

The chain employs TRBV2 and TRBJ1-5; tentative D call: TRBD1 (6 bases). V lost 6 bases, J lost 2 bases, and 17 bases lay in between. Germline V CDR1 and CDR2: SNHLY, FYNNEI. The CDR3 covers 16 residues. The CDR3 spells CASRHRVLSGNQPQHF. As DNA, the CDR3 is TGTGCCAGCAGGCACAGGGTGCTGTCGGGCAATCAGCCCCAGCATTTT.

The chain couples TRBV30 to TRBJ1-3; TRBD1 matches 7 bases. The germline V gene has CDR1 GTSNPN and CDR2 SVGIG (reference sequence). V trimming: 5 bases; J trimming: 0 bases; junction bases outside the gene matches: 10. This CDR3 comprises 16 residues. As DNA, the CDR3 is TGTGCCTGGGGCGGGACAGCCAGAACCTCTGGAAACACCATATATTTT. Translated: CAWGGTARTSGNTIYF.

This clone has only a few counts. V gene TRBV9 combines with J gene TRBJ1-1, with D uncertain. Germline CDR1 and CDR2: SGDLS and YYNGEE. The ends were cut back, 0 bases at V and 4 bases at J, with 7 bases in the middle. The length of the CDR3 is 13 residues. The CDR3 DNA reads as TGTGCCAGCAGCGTAGACGTAGGCACTGAAGCTTTCTTT. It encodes CASSVDVGTEAFF.

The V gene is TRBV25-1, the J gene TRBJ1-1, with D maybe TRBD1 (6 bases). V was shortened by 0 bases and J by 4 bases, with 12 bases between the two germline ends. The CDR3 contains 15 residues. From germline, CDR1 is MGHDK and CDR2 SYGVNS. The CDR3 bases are TGTGCCAGCAGTGAATACGGGGGCAAGAGCACTGAAGCTTTCTTT. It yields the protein CASSEYGGKSTEAFF.

The CDR3, as DNA: TGTGCCACCAGCAGAAGACAGGGGGACACTGAAGCTTTCTTT. This translates into CATSRRQGDTEAFF. This sequence joins TRBV15 and TRBJ1-1; 9 bases match TRBD1. This CDR3 has 14 amino acids. With 2 bases clipped from V and 3 bases from J, the junction kept 1 base outside the gene matches. Germline CDR1 is LNHNV and CDR2 is YYDKDF (reference sequence).

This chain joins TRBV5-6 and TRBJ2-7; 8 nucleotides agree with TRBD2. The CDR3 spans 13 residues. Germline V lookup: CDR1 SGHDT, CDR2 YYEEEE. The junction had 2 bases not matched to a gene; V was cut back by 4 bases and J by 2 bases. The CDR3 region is CASSLRGAYEQYF. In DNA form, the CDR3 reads TGTGCCAGCAGCCTGCGGGGGGCCTACGAGCAGTACTTC.

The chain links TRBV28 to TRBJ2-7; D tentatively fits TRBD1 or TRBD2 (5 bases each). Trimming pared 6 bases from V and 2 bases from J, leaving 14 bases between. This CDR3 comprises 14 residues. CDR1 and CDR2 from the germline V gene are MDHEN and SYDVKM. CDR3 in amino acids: CASSRRGVPYEQYF. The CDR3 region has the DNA TGTGCCAGCAGCCGGAGAGGGGTCCCCTACGAGCAGTACTTC.

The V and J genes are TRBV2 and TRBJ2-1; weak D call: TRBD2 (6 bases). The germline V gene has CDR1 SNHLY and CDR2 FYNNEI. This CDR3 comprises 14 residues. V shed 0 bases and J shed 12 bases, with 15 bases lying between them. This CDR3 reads CASSEALRAGGQFF. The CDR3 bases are TGTGCCAGCAGTGAAGCGCTTCGAGCGGGTGGGCAGTTCTTC.

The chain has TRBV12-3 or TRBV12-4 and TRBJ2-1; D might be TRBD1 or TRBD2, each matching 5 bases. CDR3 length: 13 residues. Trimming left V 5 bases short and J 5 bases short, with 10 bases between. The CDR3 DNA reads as TGTGCCAGCAGTAGGGACCGAAACAATGAGCAGTTCTTC. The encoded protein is CASSRDRNNEQFF.

In DNA form, the CDR3 reads TGCAGTGCTAGTGTGAGGGGGACCCTCCACTTT. Protein product: CSASVRGTLHF. The rearrangement joins TRBV20-1 to TRBJ1-6; possible D gene TRBD1, 6 bases. The length of the CDR3 is 11 residues. Germline V lookup: CDR1 DFQATT, CDR2 SNEGSKA (reference sequence). V lost 3 bases and J lost 14, with 11 bases in between.

This CDR3 reads CASSEATRLILKQYF. CDR3 nucleotide sequence: TGTGCCAGCAGTGAAGCCACGCGACTGATTTTAAAGCAGTACTTC. The V gene is TRBV6-1, the J gene TRBJ2-7, with no clear D. Trimming took off 0 bases at V and 8 bases at J, with 17 bases between the two ends. The CDR3 covers 15 residues. CDR1 is MNHNS and CDR2 is SASEGT in the germline V gene.